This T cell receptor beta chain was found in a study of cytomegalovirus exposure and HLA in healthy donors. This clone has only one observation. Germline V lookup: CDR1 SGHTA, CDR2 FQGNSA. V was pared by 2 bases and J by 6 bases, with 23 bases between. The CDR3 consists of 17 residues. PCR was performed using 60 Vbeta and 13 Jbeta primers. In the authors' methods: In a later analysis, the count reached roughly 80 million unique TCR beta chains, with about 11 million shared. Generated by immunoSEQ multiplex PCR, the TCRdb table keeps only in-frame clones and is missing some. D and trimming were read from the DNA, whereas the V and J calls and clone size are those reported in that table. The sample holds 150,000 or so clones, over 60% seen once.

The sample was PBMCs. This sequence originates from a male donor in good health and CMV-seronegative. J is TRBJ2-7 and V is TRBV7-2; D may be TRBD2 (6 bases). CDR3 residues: CASSLTGERTSAGEQYF. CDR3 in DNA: TGTGCCAGCAGCTTAACGGGCGAGCGGACTTCAGCGGGCGAGCAGTACTTC.